This T cell receptor (beta chain) was sequenced during a study of cytomegalovirus exposure and HLA in healthy donors. Regarding the study as a whole: Rare TCR sequences dominated, though some public TCRs recurred in many donors. The authors enumerated 150 to 200 TCR beta chains as linked to cytomegalovirus.

As concerns this clone: Its antigen remains unknown.

The CDR3 consists of 13 residues. Deletions cut 5 bases from V and 0 bases from J, with 5 bases between. Germline CDR1 MRHNA, CDR2 SNTAGT. Primers included in the PCR were 60 Vbeta and 13 Jbeta primers. This table comes from immunoSEQ multiplex PCR, and its TCRdb copy is limited to in-frame clones, with some not included. This sample contains about 72,000 clones. The TCR originated in a man aged 50-60 years in good health and CMV-seropositive. The chain is built from TRBV6-4 and TRBJ1-5; no definite D call. Sequencing was performed on PBMCs. The CDR3 nucleotides are TGTGCCAGCAGTTTAGATAGCAATCAGCCCCAGCATTTT. Its translation: CASSLDSNQPQHF.